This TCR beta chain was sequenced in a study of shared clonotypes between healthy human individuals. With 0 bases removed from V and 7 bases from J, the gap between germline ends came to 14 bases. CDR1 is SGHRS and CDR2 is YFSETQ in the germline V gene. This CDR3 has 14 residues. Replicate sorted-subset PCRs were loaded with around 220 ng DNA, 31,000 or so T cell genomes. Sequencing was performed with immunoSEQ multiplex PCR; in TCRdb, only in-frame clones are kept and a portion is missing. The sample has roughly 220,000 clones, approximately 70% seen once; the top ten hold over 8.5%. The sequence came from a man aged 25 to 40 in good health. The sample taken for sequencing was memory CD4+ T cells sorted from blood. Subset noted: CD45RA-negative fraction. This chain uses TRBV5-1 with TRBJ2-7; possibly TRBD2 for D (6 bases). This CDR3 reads CASSLDPGLAEQYF. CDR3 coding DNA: TGCGCCAGCAGCTTGGACCCAGGCCTAGCGGAGCAGTACTTC.